A single sample is the source of the 5 T cell receptor beta chains below, sequenced in a study of control samples from healthy donors and cancer patients. Repertoires were generated with immunoSEQ multiplex PCR, while TCRdb's copy carries only in-frame clones and drops some. The table includes over 85,000 clones, roughly 93% detected once. The sequencing sample was made of blood. The receptors were sampled from a young woman in good health.

The V and J genes are TRBV9 and TRBJ2-5; 16 bases are a match to TRBD2. CDR3 length equals 18 residues. V gave up 2 bases and J gave up 6 bases; unmatched junction bases: 10. Germline V gene lookup returns CDR1 SGDLS and CDR2 YYNGEE. CDR3 bases: TGTGCCAGCAGCGTGGGACTAGCGGGGGGGCCGGGTATGAAGACCCAGTACTTC. It encodes CASSVGLAGGPGMKTQYF.

This clone was detected only once. V is TRBV28 and J is TRBJ2-4, with D tentatively TRBD1 (5 bases). The V and J ends lost 6 bases and 8 bases respectively, with 29 bases between them. CDR1 is MDHEN, CDR2 SYDVKM, per germline. The CDR3 is 18 residues long. CDR3 sequence: CASSPPKQVLTRVDIQYF. The CDR3 DNA reads TGTGCCAGCAGCCCCCCGAAACAGGTTCTTACTCGTGTTGACATTCAGTACTTC.

The chain uses TRBV6-6 and TRBJ1-3; no definite D call. With 0 bases removed from V and 2 bases from J, the gap between germline ends came to 8 bases. The germline gives CDR1 MNHNY, CDR2 SVGAGI (reference sequence). There are 15 residues in the CDR3. CDR3 bases: TGTGCCAGCAGTTACTCATGGGAGGCTGGAAACACCATATATTTT. This codes for CASSYSWEAGNTIYF.

This chain uses TRBV5-1 with TRBJ2-5; D unclear. V was cut by 0 bases and J by 4 bases, with 7 bases left in between. CDR1 and CDR2 (germline): SGHRS, YFSETQ. This CDR3 has 13 residues. The CDR3 loop is CASSLDPLETQYF. CDR3 DNA: TGCGCCAGCAGCTTGGACCCCCTAGAGACCCAGTACTTC.

V and J are TRBV5-4 and TRBJ1-4; 7 bases line up with TRBD1. The germline V gene has CDR1 SGHNT and CDR2 YYREEE (reference sequence). V dropped 7 bases and J dropped 7; count of bases not matched to a gene: 7. The CDR3 has 13 amino acids. This CDR3 reads CASGETGTEKLFF. CDR3 bases: TGTGCCAGCGGGGAGACAGGGACTGAAAAACTGTTTTTT. Looking up the rest from reference TRBV5-4 and TRBJ1-4 gives the full variable domain: ETGVTQSPTHLIKTRGQQVTLRCSSQSGHNTVSWYQQALGQGPQFIFQYYREEENGRGNFPPRFSGLQFPNYSSELNVNALELDDSALYLCASGETGTEKLFFGSGTQLSVL.